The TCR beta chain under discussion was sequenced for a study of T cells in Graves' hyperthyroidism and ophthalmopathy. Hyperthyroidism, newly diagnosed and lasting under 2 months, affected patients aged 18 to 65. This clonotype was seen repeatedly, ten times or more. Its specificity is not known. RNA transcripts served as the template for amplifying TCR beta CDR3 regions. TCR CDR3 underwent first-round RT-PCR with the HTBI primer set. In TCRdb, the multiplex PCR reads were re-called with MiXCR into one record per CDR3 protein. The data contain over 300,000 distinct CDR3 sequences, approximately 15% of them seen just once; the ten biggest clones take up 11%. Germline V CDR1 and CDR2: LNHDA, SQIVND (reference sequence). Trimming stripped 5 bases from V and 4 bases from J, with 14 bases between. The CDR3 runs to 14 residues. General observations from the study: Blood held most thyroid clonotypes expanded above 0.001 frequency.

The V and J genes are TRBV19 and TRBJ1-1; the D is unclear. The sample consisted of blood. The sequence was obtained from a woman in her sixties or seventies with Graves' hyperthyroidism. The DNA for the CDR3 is TGTGCCAGTAGTGGAAACCGGGATTTCACTGAAGCTTTCTTT. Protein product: CASSGNRDFTEAFF.